This T cell receptor beta chain was recorded in a study of regulatory T cells in long-lasting Graves disease. Time point: newly diagnosed GD, antithyroid drugs for less than 3 months. PBMC RNA was the source of the TCR library. The authors built TCR beta libraries using iRepertoire HTBI primers and Arm-PCR of CDR3 regions. Each CDR3 protein gets one entry after TCRdb re-called the multiplex PCR reads with MiXCR. The table lists about 440,000 distinct CDR3 sequences, 15% of them singletons, with approximately 16% in the top ten. This clonotype was found a few times. Trimming took 6 bases from V and 8 from J; bases not matched to a gene: 15. This CDR3 has 15 amino acids. Germline CDR1 SGHRS, CDR2 YFSETQ. These same data were also listed under a study on T cells in Graves' hyperthyroidism and ophthalmopathy.

Specimen: peripheral blood mononuclear cells (PBMCs), collected at new diagnosis, from a patient treated with antithyroid drugs. This chain connects TRBV5-1 to TRBJ1-2; 8 bases are a match to TRBD1. This receptor was taken from a woman aged 25 to 39 with Graves disease. This chain's CDR3 is CASTSAGTGGGGYTF. In DNA, the CDR3 is TGCGCCAGCACGTCTGCTGGAACAGGGGGGGGCGGCTACACCTTC. Full variable domain (outside the CDR3, taken from reference TRBV5-1 and TRBJ1-2): KAGVTQTPRYLIKTRGQQVTLSCSPISGHRSVSWYQQTPGQGLQFLFEYFSETQRNKGNFPGRFSGRQFSNSRSEMNVSTLELGDSALYLCASTSAGTGGGGYTFGSGTRLTVV.